This T cell receptor beta chain was sequenced for a study of cytomegalovirus exposure and HLA in healthy donors. Whole-study findings and limits: TCR beta V- and J-gene trimming, according to a later analysis, was linked to a missense DCLRE1C variant. Highly shared variants forming one cluster were likely a sequencing artifact. In a later analysis, at a false discovery rate of 0.05, 16,951 TCR beta sequences matched HLA alleles. Per a prior analysis, the majority of TCR beta V segments were productive roughly 87% or roughly 30% of the time.

The PCR had 60 Vbeta and 13 Jbeta primers. The assay was immunoSEQ multiplex PCR, and TCRdb's table has in-frame clones only and misses some. This sample has about 120,000 clones, with less than 85% found just once. A note on this clone: Its antigen is not identified. It may be a read error: a sequence one base away is much more abundant.

This clonotype was obtained from a man in his thirties or forties in good health and CMV-seropositive. The source material was PBMCs.

The CDR3 loop is CASSLAGREKLFF. The CDR3 coding sequence is TGTGCCAGCAGCTTGGCGGGGAGAGAAAAACTGTTTTTT. The J gene is TRBJ1-4, the V gene TRBV5-6; D is ambiguous. V lost 0 bases to trimming and J lost 8 bases, with 8 bases between them. The CDR3 sequence is 13 residues long. Germline V gives CDR1 SGHDT, CDR2 YYEEEE.